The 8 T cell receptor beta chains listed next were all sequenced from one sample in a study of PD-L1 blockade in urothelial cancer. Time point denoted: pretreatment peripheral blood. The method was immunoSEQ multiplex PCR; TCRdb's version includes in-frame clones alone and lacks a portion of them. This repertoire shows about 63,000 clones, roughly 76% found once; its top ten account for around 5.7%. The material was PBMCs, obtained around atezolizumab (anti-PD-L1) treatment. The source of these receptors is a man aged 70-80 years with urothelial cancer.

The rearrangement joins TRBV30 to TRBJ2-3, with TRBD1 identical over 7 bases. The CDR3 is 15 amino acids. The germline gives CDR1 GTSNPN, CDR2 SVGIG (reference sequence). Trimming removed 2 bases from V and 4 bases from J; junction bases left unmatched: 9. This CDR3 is CAWSPVDRAADTQYF. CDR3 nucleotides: TGTGCCTGGAGTCCCGTAGACAGGGCGGCAGATACGCAGTATTTT.

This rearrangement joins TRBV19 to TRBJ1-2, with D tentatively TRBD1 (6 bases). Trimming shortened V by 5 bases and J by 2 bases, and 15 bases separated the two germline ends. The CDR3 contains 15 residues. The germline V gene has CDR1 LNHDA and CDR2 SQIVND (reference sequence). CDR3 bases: TGTGCCAGTAGTCCACAGGGCGACGGGAACTATGGCTACACCTTC. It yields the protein CASSPQGDGNYGYTF.

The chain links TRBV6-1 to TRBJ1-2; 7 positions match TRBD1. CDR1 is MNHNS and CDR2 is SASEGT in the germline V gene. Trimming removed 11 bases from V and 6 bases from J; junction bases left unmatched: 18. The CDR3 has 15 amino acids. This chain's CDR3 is CAGSFRLTGADGYTF. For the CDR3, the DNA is TGTGCCGGGTCCTTTCGGCTCACAGGGGCGGATGGCTACACCTTC.

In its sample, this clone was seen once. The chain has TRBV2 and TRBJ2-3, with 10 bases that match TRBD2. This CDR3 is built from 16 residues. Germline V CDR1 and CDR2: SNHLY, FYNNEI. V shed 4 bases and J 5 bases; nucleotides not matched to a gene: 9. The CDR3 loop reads CASSAGAGGPVDTQYF. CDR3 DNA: TGTGCCAGCAGTGCTGGAGCGGGGGGGCCGGTAGATACGCAGTATTTT. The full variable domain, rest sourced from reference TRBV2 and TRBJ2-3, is EPEVTQTPSHQVTQMGQEVILRCVPISNHLYFYWYRQILGQKVEFLVSFYNNEISEKSEIFDDQFSVERPDGSNFTLKIRSTKLEDSAMYFCASSAGAGGPVDTQYFGPGTRLTVL.

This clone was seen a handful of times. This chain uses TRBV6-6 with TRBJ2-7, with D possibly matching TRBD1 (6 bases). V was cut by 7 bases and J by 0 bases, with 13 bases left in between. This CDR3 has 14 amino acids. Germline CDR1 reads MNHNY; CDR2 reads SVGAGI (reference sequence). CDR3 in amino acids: CASTRTARSYEQYF. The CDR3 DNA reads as TGTGCCAGCACCCGGACAGCTCGCTCCTACGAGCAGTACTTC.

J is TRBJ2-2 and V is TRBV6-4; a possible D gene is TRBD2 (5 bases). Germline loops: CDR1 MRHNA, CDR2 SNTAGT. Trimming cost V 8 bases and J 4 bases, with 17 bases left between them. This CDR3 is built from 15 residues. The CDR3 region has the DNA TGTGCCAGCGGAAGGACTCCCCTCGGCACCGGGGAGCTGTTTTTT. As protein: CASGRTPLGTGELFF.

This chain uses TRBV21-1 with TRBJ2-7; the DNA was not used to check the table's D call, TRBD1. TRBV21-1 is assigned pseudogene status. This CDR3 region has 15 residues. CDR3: CASSKGGDSSYEQYF. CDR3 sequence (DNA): TGTGCCAGCAGCAAAGGAGGGGACAGTTCCTACGAGCAGTACTTC.

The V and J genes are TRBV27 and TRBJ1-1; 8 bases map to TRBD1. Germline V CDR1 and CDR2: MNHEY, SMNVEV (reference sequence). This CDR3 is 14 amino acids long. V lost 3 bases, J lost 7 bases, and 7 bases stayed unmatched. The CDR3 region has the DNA TGTGCCAGCAGTTTCAGGACAGGGCAGGATGAAGCTTTCTTT. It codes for CASSFRTGQDEAFF.